This T cell receptor (beta chain) is from a study of T cell clonotyping in hematopoietic cell transplantation. Study-level background: Recipient samples before transplant were obtained post-cytoreduction.

Libraries were prepared by immunoSEQ multiplex PCR; TCRdb keeps only in-frame clonotypes and omits some of them. The table includes about 5,400 clones, around 84% detected once. CDR3 length: 15 amino acids. Germline V lookup: CDR1 GTSNPN, CDR2 SVGIG (reference sequence). V lost 0 bases to trimming and J lost 7 bases, with 16 bases between them. Time point: recipient sample about 28 days before transplant, after cytoreduction. Recipients were bled about 28 days pretransplant and at posttransplant days 30, 100, 180. On this clone itself: Its antigen is as yet unknown.

Study-level findings and limits: Recipient TCR diversity dropped after transplant; expanded clonotypes rose from day 30 to 180.

This rearrangement joins TRBV30 to TRBJ1-5; D is perhaps TRBD1 (6 bases). The TCR originated in a man in his sixties with acute myeloid leukemia. Some clones in this sample may be carry-over from other donors' samples. Sequenced here: peripheral blood mononuclear cells, sampled before stem cell transplant. This CDR3 is CAWSVRNREDQPQHF. The DNA of the CDR3 is TGTGCCTGGAGTGTACGAAACAGGGAGGACCAGCCCCAGCATTTT.